Shown below are 19 T cell receptor beta chains from a single sample sequenced in a study of CD4 and CD8 cells across lung adenocarcinoma regions. TCRdb itself ran the PCR reads through MiXCR, one entry per CDR3 protein. The sample yields roughly 7,600 distinct CDR3 sequences, 35% to 50% seen once. Source material: CD8+ T cells from the center of a lung tumor. The source of these receptors is a male donor with lung adenocarcinoma. The CD4 and CD8 labels of this study may be unreliable.

The chain uses TRBV6-5 and TRBJ2-3, with D perhaps matching TRBD2 (7 bases). The J call may be in error: the DNA end matches TRBJ2-4 better. Looked up from germline, CDR1 is MNHEY and CDR2 is SVGAGI. CDR3 size: 17 residues. The CDR3 DNA is TGTGCCAGCAGTTCCCTGGGGGGGCTGTGGGCCAAAAATACTCAGTACTTC. This sequence encodes CASSSLGGLWAKNTQYF.

The sample holds many counts of this clonotype. The V and J genes are TRBV9 and TRBJ2-7; 7 nucleotides agree with TRBD1. Germline V gives CDR1 SGDLS, CDR2 YYNGEE. Trimming removed 5 bases from V and 0 bases from J; junction bases left unmatched: 11. The CDR3 runs 16 residues. CDR3 sequence reads: CASSPLGTENSYEQYF. The CDR3 nucleotides are TGTGCCAGCAGTCCCCTAGGGACAGAGAACTCCTACGAGCAGTACTTC.

The chain recombines TRBV7-2 with TRBJ2-7, with 11 bases identical to TRBD1. J gave up 4 bases and V 5 bases, and 7 bases lay outside the gene matches. The germline gives CDR1 SGHTA, CDR2 FQGNSA. This CDR3 is built from 15 residues. CDR3 sequence reads: CASSPGQGAFYEQYF. CDR3 nucleotide sequence: TGTGCCAGCAGCCCTGGACAGGGGGCCTTTTACGAGCAGTACTTC.

This clonotype has a handful of counts. The rearrangement joins TRBV27 to TRBJ2-1; 8 nucleotides match TRBD1. CDR3 length equals 15 residues. Germline V lookup: CDR1 MNHEY, CDR2 SMNVEV (reference sequence). V was pared by 3 bases and J by 5 bases, with 6 bases of the junction left unmatched. The DNA of the CDR3 is TGTGCCAGCAGTTTCCAGGGACAGGAAAACAATGAGCAGTTCTTC. It codes for CASSFQGQENNEQFF.

This clonotype has a handful of counts. The chain links TRBV25-1 to TRBJ2-5, with 9 bases aligning to TRBD1. This CDR3 contains 15 residues. Per the germline V gene, CDR1 is MGHDK and CDR2 is SYGVNS. V shed 3 bases and J 2 bases; nucleotides not matched to a gene: 4. The CDR3 nucleotides are TGTGCCAGCAGTGATTGGGACAGGGCGCAAGAGACCCAGTACTTC. Translation: CASSDWDRAQETQYF.

This clonotype is termed large. The genes are TRBV10-1 and TRBJ2-3; the D call may be TRBD1 or TRBD2 (5 bases each). Germline CDR1 reads WNHNN; CDR2 reads SYGVQD (reference sequence). The V and J ends lost 8 bases and 2 bases respectively, with 17 bases between them. The CDR3 covers 15 residues. The CDR3 DNA follows: TGCGCCAGCTTGCTGAGGGGAAAATCCACAGATACGCAGTATTTT. It is translated as CASLLRGKSTDTQYF.

This sequence joins TRBV10-3 and TRBJ1-2; the match to TRBD1 covers 10 bases. The V segment lost 2 bases and the J segment 2 bases; nucleotides outside the gene matches: 2. The CDR3 is 15 residues long. CDR1 ENHRY and CDR2 SYGVKD come from the germline V gene. The CDR3 sequence is CAISEEDRGNYGYTF. CDR3 bases: TGTGCCATCAGTGAGGAGGACAGGGGGAACTATGGCTACACCTTC.

In its sample, this clonotype was seen many times. The V and J genes are TRBV6-1 and TRBJ2-3, with 7 bases fitting TRBD2. The germline V gene has CDR1 MNHNS and CDR2 SASEGT. V dropped 6 bases and J dropped 6; count of bases not matched to a gene: 6. The CDR3 totals 13 residues. CDR3 nucleotide sequence: TGTGCCAGCAGAAGAAAACTAGCGGATACGCAGTATTTT. Translation gives CASRRKLADTQYF.

This sequence joins TRBV4-2 and TRBJ2-1; 10 bases align to TRBD2. Trimming at V came to 0 bases and at J to 1 base, leaving 9 bases not matched to a gene. This CDR3 region has 19 residues. Germline V gene sequence: CDR1 LGHNA, CDR2 YNFKEQ. This chain's CDR3 is CASSQDMASGSWSYNEQFF. CDR3 DNA: TGTGCCAGCAGCCAAGATATGGCTAGCGGGAGTTGGTCCTACAATGAGCAGTTCTTC.

In its sample, this clonotype was seen many times. V gene TRBV27 combines with J gene TRBJ2-3, with 10 bases that match TRBD1. J was trimmed by 1 base and V by 3 bases; bases with no gene match: 7. The CDR3 runs to 17 residues. CDR1 and CDR2 (germline): MNHEY, SMNVEV (reference sequence). The CDR3, as DNA: TGTGCCAGCAGTTTGAATTCCGGGACAGGGGGCACAGATACGCAGTATTTT. Translated, it gives CASSLNSGTGGTDTQYF.

This chain links TRBV9 with TRBJ2-5; no definite D call. The assigned J gene may be wrong: the sequence end matches TRBJ2-1 better. Germline V gene data show CDR1 as SGDLS and CDR2 as YYNGEE. This CDR3 has 13 amino acids. The CDR3 DNA sequence: TGTGCCAGCAGCAGGTTCTTGGAGCGTGGGCAGTTCTTC. It specifies CASSRFLERGQFF.

The V and J genes are TRBV7-8 and TRBJ2-5, with D perhaps assigned TRBD1 or TRBD2 (5 bases each). The J call may be faulty, since TRBJ2-7 better matches the DNA end. CDR1 is SGHVS and CDR2 is FQNEAQ in the germline V gene. The CDR3 sequence is 15 residues long. The CDR3 loop is CASSFGDPLLYEQYF. The CDR3 DNA sequence: TGTGCCAGCAGCTTCGGGGACCCTCTTCTTTACGAGCAGTACTTC.

This clonotype was detected many times. The genes are TRBV6-1 and TRBJ1-1; D unclear. Between the trimmed V and J ends, which lost 7 bases and 5 bases, there was a span of 14 bases. The CDR3 loop spans 13 amino acids. Germline CDR1 and CDR2: MNHNS and SASEGT. The CDR3 coding sequence is TGTGCCAGCACAGAACAATTATCGACTGAAGCTTTCTTT. Translation: CASTEQLSTEAFF.

This clonotype was detected ten times or more. V gene TRBV28 combines with J gene TRBJ2-1, with TRBD2 identical over 8 bases. V dropped 8 bases and J dropped 8; count of bases not matched to a gene: 8. The CDR3 sequence is 13 residues long. Germline V CDR1 and CDR2: MDHEN, SYDVKM. CDR3 nucleotides: TGTGCCAGCGGGAGGGCGGGAGGCGATGAGCAGTTCTTC. It encodes CASGRAGGDEQFF.

The chain links TRBV23-1 to TRBJ2-5; 7 positions agree with TRBD1. TRBV23-1 is marked as an open reading frame, function uncertain. The CDR3 sequence is 15 residues long. J gave up 5 bases and V 4 bases, and 10 bases lay outside the gene matches. The chain's CDR3 is CASSRIGQVGETQYF. For the CDR3, the DNA is TGCGCCAGCAGTCGCATCGGACAGGTGGGGGAGACCCAGTACTTC.

V gene TRBV30 combines with J gene TRBJ2-5; D may match TRBD1 or TRBD2 (5 bases each). CDR3 length: 13 amino acids. Germline V gene data show CDR1 as GTSNPN and CDR2 as SVGIG (reference sequence). The germline V and J ends were trimmed by 3 bases and 1 base, with 9 bases remaining between them. The CDR3 region has the DNA TGTGCCTGGAGCCCCGGGGCCCAAGAGACCCAGTACTTC. This encodes CAWSPGAQETQYF.

In DNA, the CDR3 is TGTGCGGGGAGTGGGGGTCGAGTCCCAGATACGCAGTACTTC. Translation: CAGSGGRVPDTQYF. This chain uses TRBV10-3 with TRBJ2-3; possibly TRBD1 or TRBD2 for D (5 bases each). Judging by the DNA end, TRBJ2-7 fits better; the J call may be wrong. The CDR3 totals 14 residues. Germline V gives CDR1 ENHRY, CDR2 SYGVKD.

This clonotype was recorded many times. This chain uses TRBV6-1 with TRBJ2-1; no clear D gene. Germline V gene sequence: CDR1 MNHNS, CDR2 SASEGT. The V end was cut by 1 base, the J end by 8 bases, with 9 bases between. The CDR3 runs 13 residues. The CDR3 DNA follows: TGTGCCAGCAGTGAAGGGACCAGCGATGAGCAGTTCTTC. This encodes CASSEGTSDEQFF.

The sample holds many counts of this clonotype. This chain uses TRBV27 with TRBJ1-1; TRBD1 matches at 10 bases. The CDR3 is 16 amino acids. Germline loops: CDR1 MNHEY, CDR2 SMNVEV (reference sequence). V shed 6 bases and J 0 bases; nucleotides not matched to a gene: 7. CDR3 sequence reads: CASRLRQGAMNTEAFF. CDR3 nucleotide sequence: TGTGCCAGCAGACTAAGACAGGGGGCGATGAACACTGAAGCTTTCTTT.